The rows below give T cell receptor beta chains drawn from one sample of a study of blood T cell repertoires in COVID-19. TCRdb keeps only in-frame clones here, not all; method: immunoSEQ multiplex PCR. The data contain tens of thousands of clones, around 82% of them singletons. The sequenced sample was peripheral blood. These receptors were taken from a woman of 80 years or more with acute or convalescent COVID-19. Both conserved end residues are part of each CDR3. Fields, in order: clone size, J gene, D gene, V gene, CDR3 length, CDR3 protein, CDR3 DNA. A D gene is named only where the DNA matches it firmly. Where a row states a size, it is once, few, many or the class of an expanded clone; other rows omit it.

abundance: .
j_gene: TRBJ1-1
d_gene: TRBD1
v_gene: TRBV11-2
len: 18
CDR3aa: CASSLRFQTGQKNTEAFF
CDR3nt: TGTGCCAGCAGCCTCCGATTCCAGACGGGACAGAAGAACACTGAAGCTTTCTTT

abundance: .
j_gene: TRBJ2-3
d_gene: TRBD1
v_gene: TRBV15
len: 15
CDR3aa: CATSRGRQGTDTQYF
CDR3nt: TGTGCCACCAGCAGAGGACGACAGGGAACAGATACGCAGTATTTT

abundance: .
j_gene: TRBJ2-7
d_gene: TRBD1
v_gene: TRBV2
len: 14
CDR3aa: CASSDRGLRYEQYF
CDR3nt: TGTGCCAGCAGTGATAGGGGGCTACGCTACGAGCAGTACTTC

abundance: once
j_gene: TRBJ1-4
d_gene: .
v_gene: TRBV19
len: 15
CDR3aa: CASSSFRTKNEKLFF
CDR3nt: TGTGCCAGTAGTAGTTTTAGAACCAAGAATGAAAAACTGTTTTTT

abundance: .
j_gene: TRBJ1-2
d_gene: TRBD1
v_gene: TRBV6-5
len: 14
CDR3aa: CASKKSGGNYGYTF
CDR3nt: TGTGCCAGCAAGAAGTCAGGGGGGAACTATGGCTACACCTTC

abundance: .
j_gene: TRBJ1-1
d_gene: TRBD1
v_gene: TRBV19
len: 15
CDR3aa: CASNDRDRDNTEAFF
CDR3nt: TGTGCCAGCAACGACCGGGACAGGGACAACACTGAAGCTTTCTTT

abundance: .
j_gene: TRBJ2-3
d_gene: TRBD2
v_gene: TRBV5-1
len: 16
CDR3aa: CASSLGGTSRTDTQYF
CDR3nt: TGCGCCAGCAGCTTGGGGGGGACTAGCAGGACAGATACGCAGTATTTT

abundance: few
j_gene: TRBJ2-7
d_gene: TRBD2
v_gene: TRBV18
len: 15
CDR3aa: CASSPGRGGIYEQYF
CDR3nt: TGTGCCAGCTCACCCGGGCGGGGGGGCATTTACGAGCAGTACTTC

abundance: few
j_gene: TRBJ2-2
d_gene: TRBD2
v_gene: TRBV19
len: 14
CDR3aa: CASRGGQNTGELFF
CDR3nt: TGTGCCAGTCGGGGGGGCCAGAACACCGGGGAGCTGTTTTTT

abundance: .
j_gene: TRBJ2-1
d_gene: .
v_gene: TRBV5-1
len: 13
CDR3aa: CASSLDLTNEQFF
CDR3nt: TGCGCCAGCAGCTTGGACTTAACCAATGAGCAGTTCTTC

abundance: .
j_gene: TRBJ2-5
d_gene: TRBD2
v_gene: TRBV7-3
len: 19
CDR3aa: CASSLTGRLAGELKETQYF
CDR3nt: TGTGCCAGCAGCTTAACTGGGAGGCTAGCGGGAGAGCTTAAAGAGACCCAGTACTTC

abundance: once
j_gene: TRBJ1-6
d_gene: .
v_gene: TRBV19
len: 15
CDR3aa: CASSIDGSGASPLHF
CDR3nt: TGTGCCAGTAGTATAGACGGCAGTGGGGCTTCACCCCTCCACTTT

abundance: .
j_gene: TRBJ2-1
d_gene: .
v_gene: TRBV24-1
len: 14
CDR3aa: CATSDPGGSNEQFF
CDR3nt: TGTGCCACCAGTGACCCGGGTGGGAGCAATGAGCAGTTCTTC

abundance: .
j_gene: TRBJ2-2
d_gene: TRBD1
v_gene: TRBV29-1
len: 14
CDR3aa: CSGLGTGGPGELFF
CDR3nt: TGCAGCGGGCTGGGGACAGGGGGACCCGGGGAGCTGTTTTTT

abundance: .
j_gene: TRBJ1-6
d_gene: TRBD1
v_gene: TRBV29-1
len: 13
CDR3aa: CSARDRTDSPLHF
CDR3nt: TGCAGCGCTAGGGACAGGACGGATTCACCCCTCCACTTT

abundance: .
j_gene: TRBJ2-5
d_gene: .
v_gene: TRBV3-1/TRBV3-2
len: 15
CDR3aa: CASSQTRSGGETQYF
CDR3nt: TGTGCCAGCAGCCAAACCCGGAGTGGAGGGGAGACCCAGTACTTC

abundance: .
j_gene: TRBJ2-5
d_gene: TRBD1
v_gene: TRBV13
len: 16
CDR3aa: CASSSTGLPGQETQYF
CDR3nt: TGTGCCAGCAGCTCGACAGGGCTCCCGGGGCAAGAGACCCAGTACTTC

abundance: .
j_gene: TRBJ2-3
d_gene: TRBD2
v_gene: TRBV5-1
len: 16
CDR3aa: CASSPSGLGFTDTQYF
CDR3nt: TGCGCCAGCAGCCCCTCGGGACTAGGGTTTACAGATACGCAGTATTTT

abundance: once
j_gene: TRBJ1-4
d_gene: TRBD1
v_gene: TRBV23-1
len: 20
CDR3aa: CASSPCGGQGVFATNEKLFF
CDR3nt: TGCGCCAGCAGCCCTTGCGGGGGACAGGGGGTATTTGCAACTAATGAAAAACTGTTTTTT

abundance: .
j_gene: TRBJ2-5
d_gene: .
v_gene: TRBV6-5
len: 14
CDR3aa: CASKDWSGQETQYF
CDR3nt: TGTGCCAGCAAGGACTGGTCGGGGCAAGAGACCCAGTACTTC